This T cell receptor beta chain was identified during a study of blood T cells in healthy people across ages. Study results and limitations: The fall in TCR beta diversity per million T cells was roughly linear with age.

Then a second PCR, running roughly 7 to 12 cycles, was carried out with a sample-barcoded 5' primer and a J-beta primer mix. TCRdb ran MiXCR on the 5' RACE reads and lists one entry per CDR3 protein. This table holds over 1.5 million distinct CDR3 sequences, about 49% found once. Details on this clonotype: What it recognizes is unknown.

The germline gives CDR1 DFQATT, CDR2 SNEGSKA (reference sequence). The CDR3 loop spans 14 amino acids. The sequenced material came from blood. The chain employs TRBV20-1 and TRBJ2-4; 8 bases align to TRBD1. The better agreement between TRBJ2-7 and the DNA end casts doubt on the J call. The sequence was obtained from a woman between 40 and 55 years old in good health. CDR3 in DNA: TGCAGTGCTTCTGCCGGGACAGGTGAAAACGAGCAGTACTTC. Protein: CSASAGTGENEQYF.